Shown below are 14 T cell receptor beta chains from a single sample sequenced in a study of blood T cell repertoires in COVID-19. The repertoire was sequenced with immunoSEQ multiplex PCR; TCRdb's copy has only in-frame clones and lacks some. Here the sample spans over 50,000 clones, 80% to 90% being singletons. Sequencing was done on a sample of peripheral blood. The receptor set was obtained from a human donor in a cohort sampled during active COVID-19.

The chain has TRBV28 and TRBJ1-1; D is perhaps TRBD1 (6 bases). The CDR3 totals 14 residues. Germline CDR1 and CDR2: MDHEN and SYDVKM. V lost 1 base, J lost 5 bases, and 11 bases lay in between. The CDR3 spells CASSLSRGGTEAFF. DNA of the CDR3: TGTGCCAGCAGTTTATCCAGGGGTGGGACTGAAGCTTTCTTT.

This CDR3 is CASRTGQGYTGELFF. The DNA of the CDR3 is TGTGCCAGCAGAACGGGACAGGGCTACACCGGGGAGCTGTTTTTT. The chain employs TRBV28 and TRBJ2-2, with 9 nucleotides matching TRBD1. Unmatched junction bases numbered 5, after V lost 6 bases and J lost 3 bases. The CDR3 sequence is 15 residues long. Germline V CDR1 and CDR2: MDHEN, SYDVKM.

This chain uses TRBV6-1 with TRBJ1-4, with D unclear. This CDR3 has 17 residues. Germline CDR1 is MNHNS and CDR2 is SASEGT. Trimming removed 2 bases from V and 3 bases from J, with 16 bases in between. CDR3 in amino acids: CASSEIHRPGSNEKLFF. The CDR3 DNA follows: TGTGCCAGCAGTGAAATTCACAGACCGGGGTCTAATGAAAAACTGTTTTTT.

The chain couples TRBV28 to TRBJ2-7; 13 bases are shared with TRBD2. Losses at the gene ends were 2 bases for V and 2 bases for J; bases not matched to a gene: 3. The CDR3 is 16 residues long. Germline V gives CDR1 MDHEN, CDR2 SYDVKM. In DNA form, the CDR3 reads TGTGCCAGCAGTTTACTAACTAGCGGGAGGGCCTACGAGCAGTACTTC. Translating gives CASSLLTSGRAYEQYF.

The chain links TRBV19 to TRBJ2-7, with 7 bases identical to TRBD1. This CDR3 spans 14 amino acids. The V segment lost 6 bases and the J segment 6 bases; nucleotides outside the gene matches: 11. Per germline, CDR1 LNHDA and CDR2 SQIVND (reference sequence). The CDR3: CASSRQGVVSEQYF. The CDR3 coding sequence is TGTGCCAGTAGCCGACAGGGTGTAGTCTCCGAGCAGTACTTC.

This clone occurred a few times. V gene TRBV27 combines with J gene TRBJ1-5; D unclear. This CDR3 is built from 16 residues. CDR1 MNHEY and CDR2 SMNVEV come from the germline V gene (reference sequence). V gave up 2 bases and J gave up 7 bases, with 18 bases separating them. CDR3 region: CASSLNPDLTRQPQHF. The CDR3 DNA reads TGTGCCAGCAGTTTAAACCCCGACCTTACTAGGCAGCCCCAGCATTTT.

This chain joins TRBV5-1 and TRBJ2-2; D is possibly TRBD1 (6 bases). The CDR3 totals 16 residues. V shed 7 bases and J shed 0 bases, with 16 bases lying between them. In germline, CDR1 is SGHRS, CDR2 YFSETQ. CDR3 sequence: CASRHSDRTNTGELFF. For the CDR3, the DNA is TGCGCCAGCCGCCACTCGGACAGAACGAACACCGGGGAGCTGTTTTTT.

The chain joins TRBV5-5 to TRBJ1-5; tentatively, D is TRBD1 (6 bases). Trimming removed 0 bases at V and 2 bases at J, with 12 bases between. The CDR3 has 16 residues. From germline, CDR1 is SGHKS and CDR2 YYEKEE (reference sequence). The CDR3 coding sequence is TGTGCCAGCAGCTTGGCAGGGGTTAGCGGCAATCAGCCCCAGCATTTT. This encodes CASSLAGVSGNQPQHF.

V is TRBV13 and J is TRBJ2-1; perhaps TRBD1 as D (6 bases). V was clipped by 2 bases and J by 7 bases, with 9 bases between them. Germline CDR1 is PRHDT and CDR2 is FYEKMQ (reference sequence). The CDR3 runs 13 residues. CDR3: CASSLYRANEQFF. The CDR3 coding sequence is TGTGCCAGCAGCTTATACAGGGCGAATGAGCAGTTCTTC.

CDR3 in DNA: TGTGCCAGCAGCTACCAGGGGGCTAGCACAGATACGCAGTATTTT. Protein: CASSYQGASTDTQYF. The gene calls are TRBV7-2 and TRBJ2-3, with 8 bases fitting TRBD1. After removal of 4 bases from V and 0 bases from J, the junction contained 3 bases not matched to a gene. Germline-derived CDR1 and CDR2 are SGHTA and FQGNSA. The CDR3 totals 15 residues.

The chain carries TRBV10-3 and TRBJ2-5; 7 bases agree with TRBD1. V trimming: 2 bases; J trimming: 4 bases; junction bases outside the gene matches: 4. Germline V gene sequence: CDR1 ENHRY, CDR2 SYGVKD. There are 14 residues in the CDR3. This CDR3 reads CAISEGRGLETQYF. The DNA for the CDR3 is TGTGCCATCAGTGAGGGCAGGGGGTTAGAGACCCAGTACTTC.

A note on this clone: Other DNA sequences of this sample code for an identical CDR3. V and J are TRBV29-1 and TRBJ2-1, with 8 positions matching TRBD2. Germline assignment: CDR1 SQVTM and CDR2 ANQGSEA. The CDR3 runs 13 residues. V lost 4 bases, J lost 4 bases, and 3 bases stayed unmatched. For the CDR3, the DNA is TGCAGCGTTGCTAGCGGGTTGTACAATGAGCAGTTCTTC. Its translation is CSVASGLYNEQFF.

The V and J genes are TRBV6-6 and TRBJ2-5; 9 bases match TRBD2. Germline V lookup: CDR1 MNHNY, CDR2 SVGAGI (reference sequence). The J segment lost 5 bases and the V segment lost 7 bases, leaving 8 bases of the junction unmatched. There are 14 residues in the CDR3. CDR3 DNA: TGTGCCAGCATTCCAGCGGGAGGAGGTGAGACCCAGTACTTC. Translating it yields CASIPAGGGETQYF.

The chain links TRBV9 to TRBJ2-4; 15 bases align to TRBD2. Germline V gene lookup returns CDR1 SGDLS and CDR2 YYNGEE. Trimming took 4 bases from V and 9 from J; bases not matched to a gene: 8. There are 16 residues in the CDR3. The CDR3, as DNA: TGTGCCAGCAGCATCGGGACTAGCGGGGGGCGGGTCATTCAGTACTTC. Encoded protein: CASSIGTSGGRVIQYF.